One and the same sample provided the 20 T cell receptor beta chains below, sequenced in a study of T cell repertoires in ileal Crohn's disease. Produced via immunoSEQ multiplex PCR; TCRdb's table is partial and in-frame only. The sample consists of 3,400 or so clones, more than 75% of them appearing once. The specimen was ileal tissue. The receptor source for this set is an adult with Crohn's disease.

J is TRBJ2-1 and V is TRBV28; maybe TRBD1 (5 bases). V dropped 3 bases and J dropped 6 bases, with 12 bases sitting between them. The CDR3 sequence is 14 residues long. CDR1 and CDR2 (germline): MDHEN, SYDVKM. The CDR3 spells CASSFRRAPNEQFF. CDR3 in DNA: TGTGCCAGCAGTTTTCGCAGGGCTCCCAATGAGCAGTTCTTC.

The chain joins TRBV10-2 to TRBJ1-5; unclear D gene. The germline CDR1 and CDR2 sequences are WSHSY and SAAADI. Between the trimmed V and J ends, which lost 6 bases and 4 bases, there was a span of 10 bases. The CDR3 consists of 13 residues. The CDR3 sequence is CASRQSLNQPQHF. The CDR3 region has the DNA TGCGCCAGCAGACAAAGTCTGAATCAGCCCCAGCATTTT.

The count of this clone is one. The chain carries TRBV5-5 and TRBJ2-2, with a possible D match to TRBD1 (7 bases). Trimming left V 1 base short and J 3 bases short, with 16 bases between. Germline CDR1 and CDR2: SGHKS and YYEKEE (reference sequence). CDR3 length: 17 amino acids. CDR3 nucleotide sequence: TGTGCCAGCAGCTTGAATTGGAGGGGGCCAGACACCGGGGAGCTGTTTTTT. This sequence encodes CASSLNWRGPDTGELFF.

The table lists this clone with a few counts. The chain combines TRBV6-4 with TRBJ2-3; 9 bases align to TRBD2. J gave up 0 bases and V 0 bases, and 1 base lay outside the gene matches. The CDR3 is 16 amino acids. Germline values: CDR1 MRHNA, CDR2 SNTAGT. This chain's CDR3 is CASSDSAGGSTDTQYF. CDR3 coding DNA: TGTGCCAGCAGTGACTCGGCGGGGGGGAGCACAGATACGCAGTATTTT.

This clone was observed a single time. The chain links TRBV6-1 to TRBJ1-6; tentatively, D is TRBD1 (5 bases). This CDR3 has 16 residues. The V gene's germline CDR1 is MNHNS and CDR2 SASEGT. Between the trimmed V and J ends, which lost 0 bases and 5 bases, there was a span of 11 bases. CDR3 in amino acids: CASSEAPGNNNSPLHF. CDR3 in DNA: TGTGCCAGCAGTGAAGCCCCAGGGAATAATAATTCACCCCTCCACTTT.

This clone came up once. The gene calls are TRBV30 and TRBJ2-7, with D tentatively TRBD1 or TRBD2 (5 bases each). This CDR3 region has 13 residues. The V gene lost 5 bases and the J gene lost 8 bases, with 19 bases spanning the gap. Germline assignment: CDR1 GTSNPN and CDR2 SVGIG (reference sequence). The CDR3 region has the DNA TGTGCCTGGTACCGGGACCGAGAGAGGAAGCAGTACTTC. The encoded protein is CAWYRDRERKQYF. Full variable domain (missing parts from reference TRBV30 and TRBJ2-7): SQTIHQWPATLVQPVGSPLSLECTVEGTSNPNLYWYRQAAGRGLQLLFYSVGIGQISSEVPQNLSASRPQDRQFILSSKKLLLSDSGFYLCAWYRDRERKQYFGPGTRLTVT.

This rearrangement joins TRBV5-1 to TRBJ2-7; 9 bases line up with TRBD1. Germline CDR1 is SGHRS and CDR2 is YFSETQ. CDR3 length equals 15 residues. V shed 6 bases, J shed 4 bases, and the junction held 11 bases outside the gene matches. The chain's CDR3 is CASTPGVGQGYEQYF. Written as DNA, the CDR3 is TGCGCCAGCACCCCTGGAGTGGGACAGGGATACGAGCAGTACTTC.

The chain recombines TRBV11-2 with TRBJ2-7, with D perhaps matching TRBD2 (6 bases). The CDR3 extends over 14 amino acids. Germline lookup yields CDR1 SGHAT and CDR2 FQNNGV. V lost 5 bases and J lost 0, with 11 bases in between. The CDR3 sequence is CASSRRLDSYEQYF. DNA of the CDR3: TGTGCCAGCAGCCGACGACTAGACTCCTACGAGCAGTACTTC. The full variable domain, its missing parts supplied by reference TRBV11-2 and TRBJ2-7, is EAGVAQSPRYKIIEKRQSVAFWCNPISGHATLYWYQQILGQGPKLLIQFQNNGVVDDSQLPKDRFSAERLKGVDSTLKIQPAKLEDSAVYLCASSRRLDSYEQYFGPGTRLTVT.

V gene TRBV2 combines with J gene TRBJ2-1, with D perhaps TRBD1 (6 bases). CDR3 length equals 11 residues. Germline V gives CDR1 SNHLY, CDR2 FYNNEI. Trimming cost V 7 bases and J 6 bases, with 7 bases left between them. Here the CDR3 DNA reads TGTGCCAGCAAACAGGGCAATGAGCAGTTCTTC. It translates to CASKQGNEQFF.

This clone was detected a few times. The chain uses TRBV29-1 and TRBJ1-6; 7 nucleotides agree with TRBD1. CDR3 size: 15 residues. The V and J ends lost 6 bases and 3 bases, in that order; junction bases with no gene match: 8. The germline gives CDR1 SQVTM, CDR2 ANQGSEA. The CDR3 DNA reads TGCAGCGTCGAGGACAGGTGGTTCTATAATTCACCCCTCCACTTT. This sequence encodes CSVEDRWFYNSPLHF.

This chain's CDR3 is CASSLLWNIGEETQYF. Here the CDR3 DNA reads TGTGCCAGCAGTTTATTATGGAATATCGGGGAAGAGACCCAGTACTTC. The chain joins TRBV27 to TRBJ2-5; a weak D match, TRBD2 (5 bases). Trimming left V 1 base short and J 3 bases short, with 15 bases between. CDR1 and CDR2 (germline): MNHEY, SMNVEV (reference sequence). This CDR3 comprises 16 residues.

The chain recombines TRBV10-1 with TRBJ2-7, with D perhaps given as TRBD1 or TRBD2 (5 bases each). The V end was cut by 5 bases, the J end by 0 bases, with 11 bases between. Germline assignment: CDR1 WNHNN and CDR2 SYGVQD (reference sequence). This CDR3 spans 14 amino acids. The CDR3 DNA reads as TGCGCCAGCAGTCGGGACCTAAGCTCCTACGAGCAGTACTTC. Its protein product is CASSRDLSSYEQYF.

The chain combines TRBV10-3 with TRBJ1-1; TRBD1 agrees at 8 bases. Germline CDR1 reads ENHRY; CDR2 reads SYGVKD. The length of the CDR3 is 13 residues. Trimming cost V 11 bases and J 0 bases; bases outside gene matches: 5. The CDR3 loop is CASTTGVNTEAFF. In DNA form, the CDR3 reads TGTGCCTCCACGACAGGGGTGAACACTGAAGCTTTCTTT.

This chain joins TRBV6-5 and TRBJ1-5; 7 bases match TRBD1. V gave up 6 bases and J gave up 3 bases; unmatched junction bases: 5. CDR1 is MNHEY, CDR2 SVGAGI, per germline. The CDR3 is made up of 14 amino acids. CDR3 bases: TGTGCCAGCAGACGCACAGGGGACAATCAGCCCCAGCATTTT. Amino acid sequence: CASRRTGDNQPQHF.

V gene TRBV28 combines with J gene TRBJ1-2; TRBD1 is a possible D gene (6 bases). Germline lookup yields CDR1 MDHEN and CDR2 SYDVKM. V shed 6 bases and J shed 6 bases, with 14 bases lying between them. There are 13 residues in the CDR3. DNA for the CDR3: TGTGCCAGCAGGCGCACAGGGAAAAATGGCTACACCTTC. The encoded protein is CASRRTGKNGYTF.

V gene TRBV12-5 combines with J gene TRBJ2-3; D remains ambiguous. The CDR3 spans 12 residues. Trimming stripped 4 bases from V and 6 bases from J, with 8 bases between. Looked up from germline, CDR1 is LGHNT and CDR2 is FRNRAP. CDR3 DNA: TGTGCTAGTGGTTCTGTCCCGGATACGCAGTATTTT. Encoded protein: CASGSVPDTQYF.

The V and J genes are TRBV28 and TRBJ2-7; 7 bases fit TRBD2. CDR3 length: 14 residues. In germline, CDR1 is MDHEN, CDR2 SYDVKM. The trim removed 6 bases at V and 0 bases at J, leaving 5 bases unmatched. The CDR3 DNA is TGTGCCAGCAGCATGAGCGGGAACTCCTACGAGCAGTACTTC. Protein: CASSMSGNSYEQYF.

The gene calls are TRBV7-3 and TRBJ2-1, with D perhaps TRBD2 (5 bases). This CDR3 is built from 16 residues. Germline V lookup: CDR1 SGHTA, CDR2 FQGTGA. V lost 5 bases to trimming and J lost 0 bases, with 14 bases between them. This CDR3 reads CASSPRTGSSYNEQFF. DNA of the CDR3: TGTGCCAGCAGCCCGCGGACGGGGAGCTCCTACAATGAGCAGTTCTTC. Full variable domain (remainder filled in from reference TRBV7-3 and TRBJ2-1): GAGVSQTPSNKVTEKGKYVELRCDPISGHTALYWYRQSLGQGPEFLIYFQGTGAADDSGLPNDRFFAVRPEGSVSTLKIQRTERGDSAVYLCASSPRTGSSYNEQFFGPGTRLTVL.

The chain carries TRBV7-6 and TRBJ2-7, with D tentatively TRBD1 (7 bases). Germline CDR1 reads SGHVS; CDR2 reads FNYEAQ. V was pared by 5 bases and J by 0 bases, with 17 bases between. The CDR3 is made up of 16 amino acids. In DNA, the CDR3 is TGTGCCAGCAGCCCCTTTACAGGGGACTCCTCCTACGAGCAGTACTTC. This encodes CASSPFTGDSSYEQYF.

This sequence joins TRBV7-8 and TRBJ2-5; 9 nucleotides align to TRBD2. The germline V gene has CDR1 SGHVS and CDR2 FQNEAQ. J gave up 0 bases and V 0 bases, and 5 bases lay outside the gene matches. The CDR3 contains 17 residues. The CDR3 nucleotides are TGTGCCAGCAGCTTAGCGCGGGGGGGCTCCCACCAAGAGACCCAGTACTTC. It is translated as CASSLARGGSHQETQYF.